The 26 T cell receptor beta chains listed next were all sequenced from one sample in a study of blood T cell repertoires in COVID-19. Some clones are missing from TCRdb's copy, which holds only in-frame ones; the method was immunoSEQ multiplex PCR. This sample has about 170,000 clones, with approximately 84% found just once. The source material was peripheral blood. The receptor source for this set is a woman of 80 years or more with acute or convalescent COVID-19.

This chain joins TRBV3-1 (or the pseudogene TRBV3-2) and TRBJ2-1, with 11 bases identical to TRBD1. Germline values: CDR1 LGHDT, CDR2 YNNKEL (reference sequence). The junction had 2 bases not matched to a gene; V was cut back by 2 bases and J by 5 bases. The CDR3 loop spans 15 amino acids. The CDR3 DNA reads as TGTGCCAGCAGCCAAAGGACAGGGGGCAACAATGAGCAGTTCTTC. Translating it yields CASSQRTGGNNEQFF.

The J gene is TRBJ2-2, the V gene TRBV5-1, with D perhaps matching TRBD2 (7 bases). Trimming removed 4 bases from V and 7 bases from J, with 17 bases in between. The V gene's germline CDR1 is SGHRS and CDR2 YFSETQ. The CDR3 extends over 15 amino acids. The DNA for the CDR3 is TGCGCCAGCAGCCCGGACGGGGGGCGCGTCGGGGAGCTGTTTTTT. Translating it yields CASSPDGGRVGELFF.

Only a few counts were recorded for this clone. The chain recombines TRBV5-1 with TRBJ1-2; the D gene is possibly TRBD1 (6 bases). Trimming stripped 3 bases from V and 1 base from J, with 16 bases between. The CDR3 spans 16 residues. Germline V gene sequence: CDR1 SGHRS, CDR2 YFSETQ. The CDR3 here is CASSYYGGGGNYGYTF. In nucleotides, the CDR3 is TGCGCCAGCAGCTACTATGGGGGAGGGGGTAACTATGGCTACACCTTC.

At least ten counts were recorded for this clone. The V gene is TRBV2, the J gene TRBJ2-2; the D gene is possibly TRBD2 (7 bases). Trimming pared 3 bases from V and 1 base from J, leaving 12 bases between. The CDR3 runs 16 residues. Germline-derived CDR1 and CDR2 are SNHLY and FYNNEI. The CDR3 is CASSDPRGGNTGELFF. For the CDR3, the DNA is TGTGCCAGCAGTGACCCGAGGGGGGGGAACACCGGGGAGCTGTTTTTT. Using reference TRBV2 and TRBJ2-2 for the parts outside the CDR3, the full variable domain is EPEVTQTPSHQVTQMGQEVILRCVPISNHLYFYWYRQILGQKVEFLVSFYNNEISEKSEIFDDQFSVERPDGSNFTLKIRSTKLEDSAMYFCASSDPRGGNTGELFFGEGSRLTVL.

V usage is TRBV4-3 and J usage is TRBJ1-5, with 9 bases fitting TRBD1. This CDR3 is 15 amino acids long. J lost 8 bases, V lost 0 bases, and 5 bases had no gene match. The germline CDR1 and CDR2 sequences are LGHNA and YSLEER. The CDR3 loop reads CASSQETGGGEPQHF. CDR3 sequence (DNA): TGCGCCAGCAGCCAAGAGACAGGGGGTGGTGAGCCCCAGCATTTT.

This chain uses TRBV12-5 with TRBJ1-3, with D possibly matching TRBD1 (6 bases). CDR1 and CDR2 (germline): LGHNT, FRNRAP. Trimming cost V 7 bases and J 2 bases, with 12 bases left between them. This CDR3 has 14 amino acids. Written as DNA, the CDR3 is TGTGCTAGTGCACCAGGGGCAGCTGGAAACACCATATATTTT. Amino acid sequence: CASAPGAAGNTIYF.

V gene TRBV5-1 combines with J gene TRBJ2-7; maybe TRBD2 (5 bases). The CDR3 covers 13 residues. V lost 4 bases and J 4 bases, leaving 12 bases between the germline ends. In germline, CDR1 is SGHRS, CDR2 YFSETQ. CDR3 coding DNA: TGCGCCAGCAGCCCTGTCCCGGGGTACGAGCAGTACTTC. It translates to CASSPVPGYEQYF.

This clone was counted between two and nine times. The chain recombines TRBV24-1 with TRBJ1-2; D is unresolved. With 1 base removed from V and 8 bases from J, the gap between germline ends came to 10 bases. This CDR3 comprises 13 residues. Germline V gene sequence: CDR1 KGHDR, CDR2 SFDVKD. The CDR3 here is CATSDFAGRGYTF. In DNA, the CDR3 is TGTGCCACCAGTGATTTCGCGGGTAGGGGCTACACCTTC.

The rearrangement uses TRBV27 and TRBJ1-5, with TRBD1 as a possible D gene (5 bases). Germline assignment: CDR1 MNHEY and CDR2 SMNVEV (reference sequence). This CDR3 has 14 amino acids. Trimming removed 10 bases from V and 2 bases from J, with 15 bases in between. The CDR3 region is CATTGFRGNQPQHF. The CDR3 DNA sequence: TGTGCCACCACCGGCTTCAGGGGCAATCAGCCCCAGCATTTT.

This clone has just one count. This sequence joins TRBV27 and TRBJ1-5; D possibly corresponds to TRBD1 (6 bases). CDR3 size: 13 residues. Trimming removed 5 bases from V and 5 bases from J, with 10 bases in between. Germline CDR1 reads MNHEY; CDR2 reads SMNVEV (reference sequence). In nucleotides, the CDR3 is TGTGCCAGCAGTCAGGGGCTGTATCAGCCCCAGCATTTT. Its translation is CASSQGLYQPQHF.

The chain recombines TRBV27 with TRBJ2-1, with 8 bases identical to TRBD2. J gave up 7 bases and V 7 bases, and 6 bases lay outside the gene matches. The CDR3 sequence is 13 residues long. CDR1 is MNHEY, CDR2 SMNVEV, per germline (reference sequence). CDR3 in amino acids: CASTPAGENEQFF. As DNA, the CDR3 is TGTGCCAGCACTCCAGCGGGAGAAAATGAGCAGTTCTTC.

The chain joins TRBV10-3 to TRBJ2-3; 7 bases fit TRBD1. Per germline, CDR1 ENHRY and CDR2 SYGVKD. This CDR3 comprises 17 residues. Unmatched junction bases numbered 14, after V lost 4 bases and J lost 4 bases. In DNA form, the CDR3 reads TGTGCCATCAGTGGGACCCCCGACAGGGTCGGGGCAGATACGCAGTATTTT. This translates into CAISGTPDRVGADTQYF.

This clone was counted a single time. This rearrangement joins TRBV7-2 to TRBJ2-2, with 12 bases matching TRBD2. The CDR3 extends over 19 amino acids. Germline values: CDR1 SGHTA, CDR2 FQGNSA. J gave up 0 bases and V 3 bases, and 8 bases lay outside the gene matches. The CDR3 bases are TGTGCCAGCAGCTTCCACCCCACTAGCGGGAGGTCGAACACCGGGGAGCTGTTTTTT. This gives the protein CASSFHPTSGRSNTGELFF.

V gene TRBV6-5 combines with J gene TRBJ2-7; 7 nucleotides line up with TRBD2. CDR1 and CDR2 (germline): MNHEY, SVGAGI. This CDR3 contains 15 residues. J lost 0 bases, V lost 2 bases, and 4 bases had no gene match. CDR3 coding DNA: TGTGCCAGCAGTTACCCTAGCGGCCCCTCCTACGAGCAGTACTTC. Translating gives CASSYPSGPSYEQYF.

The chain uses TRBV5-1 and TRBJ2-2; 12 positions match TRBD2. The CDR3 totals 17 residues. V was pared by 0 bases and J by 6 bases, with 6 bases of the junction left unmatched. The germline V gene has CDR1 SGHRS and CDR2 YFSETQ. The CDR3 here is CASSLATSGRGAGELFF. CDR3 bases: TGCGCCAGCAGCTTGGCGACTAGCGGGAGAGGAGCCGGGGAGCTGTTTTTT. Supplemented by reference TRBV5-1 and TRBJ2-2, the full variable domain reads KAGVTQTPRYLIKTRGQQVTLSCSPISGHRSVSWYQQTPGQGLQFLFEYFSETQRNKGNFPGRFSGRQFSNSRSEMNVSTLELGDSALYLCASSLATSGRGAGELFFGEGSRLTVL.

V usage is TRBV6-6 and J usage is TRBJ1-1; tentatively, D is TRBD1 (5 bases). The CDR3 runs to 15 residues. V dropped 2 bases and J dropped 4 bases, with 14 bases sitting between them. Germline CDR1 reads MNHNY; CDR2 reads SVGAGI (reference sequence). Written as DNA, the CDR3 is TGTGCCAGCAGTTACATCGGACACTCGGGCACTGAAGCTTTCTTT. As protein: CASSYIGHSGTEAFF.

This chain connects TRBV7-9 to TRBJ2-1, with a tentative D call TRBD2 (5 bases). This CDR3 spans 14 amino acids. V lost 1 base to trimming and J lost 7 bases, with 11 bases between them. The germline V gene has CDR1 SEHNR and CDR2 FQNEAQ (reference sequence). As DNA, the CDR3 is TGTGCCAGCAGCTTAGTTGTGGGGAGAAATGAGCAGTTCTTC. This encodes CASSLVVGRNEQFF. Full variable domain (rest looked up from reference TRBV7-9 and TRBJ2-1): DTGVSQNPRHKITKRGQNVTFRCDPISEHNRLYWYRQTLGQGPEFLTYFQNEAQLEKSRLLSDRFSAERPKGSFSTLEIQRTEQGDSAMYLCASSLVVGRNEQFFGPGTRLTVL.

This clone was seen a single time. This CDR3 is CASSQGTAGNTIYF. The CDR3 DNA sequence: TGTGCCAGCAGTCAGGGGACGGCTGGAAACACCATATATTTT. The genes are TRBV27 and TRBJ1-3; D might be TRBD1 (6 bases). V lost 5 bases, J lost 2 bases, and 10 bases lay in between. CDR1 and CDR2 (germline): MNHEY, SMNVEV (reference sequence). This CDR3 region has 14 residues.

This clone has only a few counts. The chain links TRBV5-1 to TRBJ2-3, with TRBD2 matching over 10 bases. Trimming at V came to 2 bases and at J to 4 bases, leaving 13 bases not matched to a gene. The CDR3 extends over 18 amino acids. Germline V gene lookup returns CDR1 SGHRS and CDR2 YFSETQ. The CDR3 nucleotides are TGCGCCAGCAGCTTAATGGCTAGCGGGAGAGGAGAGGCAGATACGCAGTATTTT. Translating gives CASSLMASGRGEADTQYF.

V usage is TRBV5-6 and J usage is TRBJ1-1, with D uncertain. The V and J ends lost 0 bases and 1 base respectively, with 7 bases between them. Germline V gives CDR1 SGHDT, CDR2 YYEEEE. The CDR3 sequence is 14 residues long. CDR3 residues: CASSLGGWNTEAFF. DNA of the CDR3: TGTGCCAGCAGCTTGGGAGGGTGGAACACTGAAGCTTTCTTT.

The chain combines TRBV6-2 or TRBV6-3 with TRBJ2-7, with 7 bases aligning to TRBD2. Germline lookup yields CDR1 MNHEY and CDR2 SVGEGT. V dropped 3 bases and J dropped 0; count of bases not matched to a gene: 5. The CDR3 runs 15 residues. The CDR3 protein is CASSYGLDHSYEQYF. Written as DNA, the CDR3 is TGTGCCAGCAGTTATGGACTAGATCACTCCTACGAGCAGTACTTC.

The count of this clone is one. The rearrangement links TRBV6-6 to TRBJ2-7; possible D gene TRBD1, 6 bases. V lost 5 bases and J 0 bases, leaving 14 bases between the germline ends. This CDR3 has 15 residues. The V gene's germline CDR1 is MNHNY and CDR2 SVGAGI (reference sequence). DNA of the CDR3: TGTGCCAGCAGTCGTACAGGGCCCGCCTCCTACGAGCAGTACTTC. Translation: CASSRTGPASYEQYF.

This chain connects TRBV2 to TRBJ2-2; D perhaps matches TRBD1 (6 bases). Germline V gene lookup returns CDR1 SNHLY and CDR2 FYNNEI. Trimming pared 6 bases from V and 0 bases from J, leaving 11 bases between. This CDR3 has 15 residues. The CDR3 sequence is CASSPTGPNTGELFF. The CDR3 DNA reads as TGTGCCAGCAGCCCGACAGGACCGAACACCGGGGAGCTGTTTTTT.

The chain uses TRBV30 and TRBJ1-1; 7 bases are shared with TRBD1. V lost 5 bases, J lost 1 base, and 7 bases stayed unmatched. CDR3 length: 14 residues. Germline assignment: CDR1 GTSNPN and CDR2 SVGIG (reference sequence). The CDR3: CAWQRGQSNTEAFF. The CDR3, as DNA: TGTGCCTGGCAACGGGGACAGTCGAACACTGAAGCTTTCTTT.

The V gene is TRBV27, the J gene TRBJ1-1, with 9 bases fitting TRBD1. The germline V gene has CDR1 MNHEY and CDR2 SMNVEV (reference sequence). The CDR3 length is 14 residues. V gave up 4 bases and J gave up 0 bases; unmatched junction bases: 0. The CDR3 nucleotides are TGTGCCAGCAGTTGGGACAGGGTGAACACTGAAGCTTTCTTT. It encodes CASSWDRVNTEAFF.

The chain joins TRBV19 to TRBJ2-1, with 9 bases aligning to TRBD1. Germline V gene lookup returns CDR1 LNHDA and CDR2 SQIVND (reference sequence). After removal of 6 bases from V and 3 bases from J, the junction contained 6 bases not matched to a gene. The CDR3 has 15 amino acids. CDR3 sequence reads: CASSLGQGIYNEQFF. Here the CDR3 DNA reads TGTGCCAGTAGCCTCGGACAGGGGATCTACAATGAGCAGTTCTTC.